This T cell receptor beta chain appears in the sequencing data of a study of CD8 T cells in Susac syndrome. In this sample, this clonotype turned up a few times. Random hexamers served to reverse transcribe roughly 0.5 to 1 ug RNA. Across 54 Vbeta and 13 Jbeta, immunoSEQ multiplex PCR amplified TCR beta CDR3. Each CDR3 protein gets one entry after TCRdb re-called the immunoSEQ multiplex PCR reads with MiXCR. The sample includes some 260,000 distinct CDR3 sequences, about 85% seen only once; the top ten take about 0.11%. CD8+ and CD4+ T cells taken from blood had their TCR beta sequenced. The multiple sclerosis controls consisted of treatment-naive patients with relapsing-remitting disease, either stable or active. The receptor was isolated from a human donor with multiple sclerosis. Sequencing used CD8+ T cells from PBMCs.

The CDR3 protein is CATSGRSSSTGELFF. The CDR3 bases are TGTGCCACCAGCGGACGAAGCTCTTCCACCGGGGAGCTGTTTTTT. The chain joins TRBV15 to TRBJ2-2; D gene ambiguous. The CDR3 is made up of 15 amino acids. V was trimmed by 5 bases and J by 4 bases, leaving 14 bases between them. The germline V gene has CDR1 LNHNV and CDR2 YYDKDF (reference sequence).